This T cell receptor beta chain comes out of a study of T cell responses to AZD1222 COVID-19 vaccine. For the study at large: The analysis combined second doses at about 4 or about 12 weeks. Study results and limitations: The donor cohort was predominantly white British with a female majority, and clonal diversity may have been underestimated. Nearly half of spike-specific TCRs reportedly target variant regions that are unmutated in the B.1.351 and B.1.1.7 variants.

Some clones are missing from TCRdb's copy, which holds only in-frame ones; the method was immunoSEQ multiplex PCR. The sample has roughly 100,000 clones, about 86% seen once. For this clone: Its specificity is not known.

CDR3 length equals 13 residues. Trimming pared 5 bases from V and 3 bases from J, leaving 11 bases between. Germline loops: CDR1 LNHDA, CDR2 SQIVND (reference sequence). Sequencing was performed on peripheral blood, taken on day 0 of AZD1222 vaccination. The gene calls are TRBV19 and TRBJ2-7, with a possible D match to TRBD2 (5 bases). The sequence was obtained from an adult in good health. As DNA, the CDR3 is TGTGCCAGTAGTCGAAACCGGGGCTACGAGCAGTACTTC. It yields the protein CASSRNRGYEQYF. Drawing the rest from reference TRBV19 and TRBJ2-7, the complete variable domain is DGGITQSPKYLFRKEGQNVTLSCEQNLNHDAMYWYRQDPGQGLRLIYYSQIVNDFQKGDIAEGYSVSREKKESFPLTVTSAQKNPTAFYLCASSRNRGYEQYFGPGTRLTVT.